A selection of T cell receptor beta chains follows, all from one sample in a study of early T cells in non-severe SARS-CoV-2 infection. From the 5' RACE reads, TCRdb called clonotypes with MiXCR, one entry per CDR3 protein. Altogether 75,000 to 80,000 distinct CDR3 sequences are present, around 8.7% being singletons, with the ten largest covering about 4.8%. The sequenced material came from whole blood. The receptor set was obtained from an adult who was a healthcare worker with PCR-confirmed SARS-CoV-2 infection or an uninfected control (not recorded which). The CDR3 runs from the conserved cysteine through the conserved F or W. Fields, in order: CDR3 protein, CDR3 DNA, D gene, J gene, clone size, V gene. D genes are given only for firm matches. The size of a clone is reported for some rows only, either as once, few or many, or as a class for expanded clones.

CDR3: CASSLAGGADTQYF
DNA: TGTGCCAGCAGCTTAGCAGGGGGCGCGGATACGCAGTATTTT
D: TRBD1
J: TRBJ2-3
size: many
V: TRBV7-9

CDR3: CASSPSRVLNTEAFF
DNA: TGTGCCAGCTCCCCTTCCAGGGTTTTGAACACTGAAGCTTTCTTT
D: -
J: TRBJ1-1
size: many
V: TRBV18

CDR3: CASSLTLDRYNEQFF
DNA: TGTGCCAGCAGTTTAACTTTGGACAGATACAATGAGCAGTTCTTC
D: -
J: TRBJ2-1
size: many
V: TRBV11-2

CDR3: CSAEPGPTYEQYF
DNA: TGCAGTGCAGAACCGGGCCCCACCTACGAGCAGTACTTC
D: -
J: TRBJ2-7
size: many
V: TRBV20-1

CDR3: CSAGAAGFNQPQHF
DNA: TGCAGTGCTGGGGCGGCAGGCTTCAATCAGCCCCAGCATTTT
D: -
J: TRBJ1-5
size: -
V: TRBV20-1

CDR3: CASSPPGGKRTDTQYF
DNA: TGTGCCAGCAGCCCCCCCGGCGGGAAGAGGACAGATACGCAGTATTTT
D: -
J: TRBJ2-3
size: many
V: TRBV7-9

CDR3: CASSQDRRGASTQYF
DNA: TGCGCCAGCAGCCAAGATCGGCGAGGCGCCTCAACGCAGTATTTT
D: -
J: TRBJ2-3
size: many
V: TRBV4-1

CDR3: CASSFGSEYEQYF
DNA: TGTGCCAGCAGCTTCGGGAGCGAGTACGAGCAGTACTTC
D: -
J: TRBJ2-7
size: medium-sized
V: TRBV7-7

CDR3: CAIRRREGYTEAFF
DNA: TGTGCCATCAGGAGGAGGGAGGGGTACACTGAAGCTTTCTTT
D: -
J: TRBJ1-1
size: few
V: TRBV10-3

CDR3: CASSVLSENSPLHF
DNA: TGTGCCAGCAGTGTCCTATCGGAGAATTCACCCCTCCACTTT
D: -
J: TRBJ1-6
size: many
V: TRBV28

CDR3: CASSLQSAGGTGELFF
DNA: TGTGCCAGCAGCTTACAATCAGCGGGTGGGACCGGGGAGCTGTTTTTT
D: -
J: TRBJ2-2
size: few
V: TRBV7-2

CDR3: CASSLIPVWGGKNIQYF
DNA: TGTGCCAGCAGCTTGATTCCGGTCTGGGGAGGCAAAAACATTCAGTACTTC
D: -
J: TRBJ2-4
size: many
V: TRBV5-4

CDR3: CASSLRALGDEQFF
DNA: TGTGCCAGCAGCTTGAGGGCCCTTGGGGATGAGCAGTTCTTC
D: -
J: TRBJ2-1
size: -
V: TRBV5-4

CDR3: CASMPLPYNEQFF
DNA: TGTGCCAGCATGCCTCTACCATACAATGAGCAGTTCTTC
D: -
J: TRBJ2-1
size: few
V: TRBV6-1

CDR3: CASSLAAGMADTQYF
DNA: TGTGCCAGCAGTTTAGCGGCCGGAATGGCAGATACGCAGTATTTT
D: -
J: TRBJ2-3
size: many
V: TRBV27

CDR3: CATIRQGGYEQYF
DNA: TGTGCCACCATAAGACAGGGTGGCTACGAGCAGTACTTC
D: TRBD1
J: TRBJ2-7
size: many
V: TRBV27

CDR3: CASSQDKAGGNFNEQFF
DNA: TGCGCCAGCAGCCAAGATAAAGCGGGAGGTAACTTCAATGAGCAGTTCTTC
D: TRBD2
J: TRBJ2-1
size: many
V: TRBV4-1

CDR3: CSVSPGNTGELFF
DNA: TGCAGCGTTTCACCAGGGAACACCGGGGAGCTGTTTTTT
D: -
J: TRBJ2-2
size: few
V: TRBV29-1

CDR3: CASGFGGIGSDTQYF
DNA: TGTGCCAGCGGCTTTGGCGGGATTGGGTCAGATACGCAGTATTTT
D: -
J: TRBJ2-3
size: many
V: TRBV5-4

CDR3: CASRPQGIMGEKLFF
DNA: TGTGCCAGCAGACCTCAGGGTATAATGGGGGAAAAACTGTTTTTT
D: -
J: TRBJ1-4
size: many
V: TRBV12-3/TRBV12-4

CDR3: CASSPPGAEQFF
DNA: TGTGCCAGCTCACCACCAGGAGCTGAGCAGTTCTTC
D: -
J: TRBJ2-1
size: -
V: TRBV18

CDR3: CSAERTVQGTEAFF
DNA: TGCAGTGCAGAGCGGACAGTTCAGGGCACTGAAGCTTTCTTT
D: -
J: TRBJ1-1
size: few
V: TRBV20-1

CDR3: CSASGPTNTGELFF
DNA: TGCAGTGCTAGCGGACCGACGAACACCGGGGAGCTGTTTTTT
D: -
J: TRBJ2-2
size: many
V: TRBV20-1

CDR3: CASSRQSGVNEQFF
DNA: TGTGCCAGCAGTCGTCAAAGCGGGGTAAATGAGCAGTTCTTC
D: TRBD2
J: TRBJ2-1
size: -
V: TRBV5-6

CDR3: CASTPTNTGELFF
DNA: TGTGCCAGCACCCCTACCAACACCGGGGAGCTGTTTTTT
D: -
J: TRBJ2-2
size: few
V: TRBV7-2

CDR3: CASSYRSGTGEGYTF
DNA: TGTGCCAGCAGTTACCGCTCCGGGACAGGGGAGGGCTACACCTTC
D: TRBD1
J: TRBJ1-2
size: many
V: TRBV28

CDR3: CASNPTGQGDTEQYF
DNA: TGTGCCAGCAACCCTACCGGACAGGGGGATACGGAGCAGTACTTC
D: TRBD1
J: TRBJ2-7
size: many
V: TRBV7-8

CDR3: CASSFPGLMTDTQYF
DNA: TGTGCCAGCAGCTTCCCGGGACTCATGACAGATACGCAGTATTTT
D: -
J: TRBJ2-3
size: few
V: TRBV5-4

CDR3: CSVDRGRQETQYF
DNA: TGCAGCGTTGACCGTGGTAGGCAAGAGACCCAGTACTTC
D: -
J: TRBJ2-5
size: few
V: TRBV29-1

CDR3: CSARPDSTDTQYF
DNA: TGCAGTGCTAGACCGGACTCCACAGATACGCAGTATTTT
D: -
J: TRBJ2-3
size: few
V: TRBV20-1